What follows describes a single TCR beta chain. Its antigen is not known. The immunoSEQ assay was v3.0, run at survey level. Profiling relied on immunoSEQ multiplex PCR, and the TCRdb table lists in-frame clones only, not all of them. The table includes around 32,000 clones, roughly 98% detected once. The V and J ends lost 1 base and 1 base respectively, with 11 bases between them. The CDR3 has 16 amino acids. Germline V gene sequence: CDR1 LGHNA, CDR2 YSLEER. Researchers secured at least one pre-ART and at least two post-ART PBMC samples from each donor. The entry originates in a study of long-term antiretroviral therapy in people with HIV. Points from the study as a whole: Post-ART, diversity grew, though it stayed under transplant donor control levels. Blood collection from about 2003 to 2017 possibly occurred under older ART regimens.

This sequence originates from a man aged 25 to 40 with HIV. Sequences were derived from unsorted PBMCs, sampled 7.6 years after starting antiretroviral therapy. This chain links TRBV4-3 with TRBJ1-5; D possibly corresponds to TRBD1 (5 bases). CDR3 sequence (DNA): TGCGCCAGCAGCCAAGTTTGGGGGGGAAGCAATCAGCCCCAGCATTTT. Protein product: CASSQVWGGSNQPQHF.